What follows describes a single T cell receptor beta chain. Its target is not known. Then a second PCR, running about 7 to 11 cycles, was carried out with a sample-barcoded 5' primer and a J-beta primer mix. Every cDNA molecule carried a tag from a template-switch adaptor bearing 12 random nucleotides. TCRdb re-derived calls from the 5' RACE reads in MiXCR, one entry per CDR3 protein. The table shows hundreds of thousands of distinct CDR3 sequences, with about half occurring only once. For every donor, a draw yielded around 10 milliliters of peripheral blood. Samples each had at least 5.5 micrograms of total RNA extracted. The entry originates in a study of blood T cells in healthy people across ages. Study-wide findings and caveats: PBMCs left unsorted prevented a conclusive naive versus antigen-experienced comparison.

Germline assignment: CDR1 SGHRS and CDR2 YFSETQ. V gave up 4 bases and J gave up 0 bases, with 11 bases separating them. This CDR3 is built from 15 residues. The V gene is TRBV5-1, the J gene TRBJ2-1; D is unclear. The sample taken for sequencing was blood. The origin of this receptor is a woman aged 60-75 years in good health. The CDR3 here is CASSVSLTSYNEQFF. The CDR3 DNA reads TGCGCCAGCAGCGTTTCGTTAACCTCCTACAATGAGCAGTTCTTC.